Following are 7 T cell receptor beta chains from one sample sequenced in a study of T cell repertoires in cytomegalovirus infection. TCRdb re-analysed the reads in MiXCR, keeping a single row per CDR3 protein. The repertoire includes 200,000 to 300,000 distinct CDR3 sequences, approximately 8.3% of them detected once, and about 15% sits in the top ten. Sequenced input: PBMCs. The receptors derive from a human donor in good health (CMV status not recorded). Some clones in this sample may be carry-over from other donors' samples.

This clonotype was counted many times. The chain has TRBV7-2 and TRBJ2-7, with D uncertain. V shed 4 bases and J shed 2 bases, with 9 bases lying between them. The CDR3 runs 13 residues. Looked up from germline, CDR1 is SGHTA and CDR2 is FQGNSA. CDR3 protein: CASSSSDTYEQYF. The CDR3 DNA follows: TGTGCCAGCAGCTCCAGTGACACCTACGAGCAGTACTTC.

This clonotype was detected many times. The chain combines TRBV28 with TRBJ2-7, with a possible D match to TRBD1 (6 bases). Trimming left V 1 base short and J 5 bases short, with 12 bases between. The CDR3 has 14 residues. CDR1 and CDR2 from the germline V gene are MDHEN and SYDVKM. CDR3 sequence reads: CASSLLDSRNEQYF. CDR3 nucleotide sequence: TGTGCCAGCAGTTTATTGGACAGCAGGAACGAGCAGTACTTC.

This clonotype was seen repeatedly, ten times or more. The chain employs TRBV18 and TRBJ2-5; TRBD2 might be the D (6 bases). V lost 0 bases and J 3 bases, leaving 17 bases between the germline ends. The CDR3 is 17 residues long. The germline CDR1 and CDR2 sequences are KGHSH and LQKENI. In DNA, the CDR3 is TGTGCCAGCTCACCACCGCGGCAGCGGGTGATAGAAGAGACCCAGTACTTC. It encodes CASSPPRQRVIEETQYF.

There are many counts of this clonotype. The genes are TRBV12-3 or TRBV12-4 and TRBJ2-5; D is undetermined. The CDR3 is 15 residues long. Trimming removed 2 bases at V and 5 bases at J, with 15 bases between. The CDR3 DNA reads as TGTGCCAGCAGTTTAAGTGGACGAACTTTGGAGACCCAGTACTTC. It translates to CASSLSGRTLETQYF.

This clonotype was recorded many times. The gene calls are TRBV24-1 and TRBJ1-1; a possible D gene is TRBD1 (6 bases). V was trimmed by 7 bases and J by 6 bases, leaving 14 bases between them. This CDR3 spans 13 amino acids. Looked up from germline, CDR1 is KGHDR and CDR2 is SFDVKD. DNA for the CDR3: TGTGCCACCAGAACAGGGAGCCGCCCTGAAGCTTTCTTT. It specifies CATRTGSRPEAFF.

The V call is TRBV20-1, the J call TRBJ2-3, with 13 bases lining up with TRBD2. CDR1 is DFQATT, CDR2 SNEGSKA, per germline (reference sequence). With V trimmed by 6 bases and J by 1 base, 1 base remained unmatched. The CDR3 runs to 14 residues. CDR3 sequence (DNA): TGCAGTGCGACTAGCGGGGGGCGCACAGATACGCAGTATTTT. Translation: CSATSGGRTDTQYF.

This clonotype was seen repeatedly, ten times or more. CDR3 nucleotides: TGTGCCAGCAGCTTTGGACAGGGGGAGACCCAGTACTTC. This translates into CASSFGQGETQYF. The chain employs TRBV7-2 and TRBJ2-5; the match to TRBD1 covers 9 bases. Germline V gene data show CDR1 as SGHTA and CDR2 as FQGNSA. This CDR3 contains 13 residues. The V and J ends lost 3 bases and 5 bases, in that order; junction bases with no gene match: 1.